This TCR beta chain comes out of a study of shared clonotypes between healthy human individuals. About the study: Per donor, three plates held CD4 naive cells, three held CD4 memory, two held CD8 naive and one held CD8 memory.

In the case of this clone: Its antigen is as yet unknown.

Terminally differentiated effector memory CD45RA+ cells were excluded by CCR7 positive selection of CD45RO-negative cells. The germline V gene has CDR1 SGHVS and CDR2 FQNEAQ. Trimming took off 0 bases at V and 1 base at J, with 7 bases between the two ends. The CDR3 consists of 15 residues. The study's findings and limits: All-four-donor shared clonotypes had higher generation probabilities than non-shared clonotypes did. An effect of sequencing depth on clonotype sharing among donors was expected.

An assay was performed, and its level was deep. Libraries were prepared by immunoSEQ multiplex PCR; TCRdb keeps only in-frame clonotypes and omits some of them. This sample has approximately 840,000 clones; around 96% occur once, and the top ten carry roughly 0.23%. The specimen was naive CD8+ T cells sorted from blood. This chain connects TRBV7-8 to TRBJ1-3, with TRBD1 as a possible D gene (5 bases). This sequence was found in a man aged 25 to 40 in good health. The CDR3: CASSLAGHSGNTIYF. DNA of the CDR3: TGTGCCAGCAGCTTAGCAGGACATTCTGGAAACACCATATATTTT.